This TCR beta chain was captured by sequencing in a study of cytotoxic CD8 clonotypes in ibrutinib-treated CLL. Study-wide findings and caveats: Among the clonotypes, public ones were uncommon and contracted or held stable on treatment. At progression, clonality fell back toward baseline after rising at ibrutinib response. Patients showed higher baseline clonality than age-matched healthy donors, and it tracked circulating CD8+ T-cell counts.

Worth noting for this clone: Its antigen is undetermined.

With 5 bases removed from V and 5 bases from J, the gap between germline ends came to 10 bases. Germline-derived CDR1 and CDR2 are DFQATT and SNEGSKA (reference sequence). The CDR3 runs to 11 residues. Sequencing used immunoSEQ multiplex PCR; TCRdb keeps in-frame clones, though not all of them. In the table there are 150,000 to 200,000 clones, about 88% of which are singletons. The source of roughly 1.9 micrograms of genomic DNA for TCR beta libraries was cryopreserved PBMCs. This receptor was identified in a human donor with chronic lymphocytic leukemia. The chain uses TRBV20-1 and TRBJ2-7; maybe TRBD2 (5 bases). The sample in question was PBMCs, obtained at disease progression, from a patient treated with ibrutinib. As DNA, the CDR3 is TGCAGTGCTCCAGACTACAACGAGCAGTACTTC. Protein sequence: CSAPDYNEQYF.